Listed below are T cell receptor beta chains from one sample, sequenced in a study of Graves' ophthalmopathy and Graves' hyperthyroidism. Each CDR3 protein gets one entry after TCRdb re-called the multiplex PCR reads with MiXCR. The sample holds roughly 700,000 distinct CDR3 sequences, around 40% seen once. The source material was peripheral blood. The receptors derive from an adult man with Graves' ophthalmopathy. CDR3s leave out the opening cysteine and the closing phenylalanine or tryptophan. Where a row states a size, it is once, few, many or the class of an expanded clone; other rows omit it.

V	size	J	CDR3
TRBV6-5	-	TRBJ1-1	ASSYSISSPGSEEAF
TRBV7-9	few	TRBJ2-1	ASSLDRDRGRHEQF
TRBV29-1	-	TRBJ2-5	SAIEGHQPQY
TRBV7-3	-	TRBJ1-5	ASSQTDRVDNQPQH
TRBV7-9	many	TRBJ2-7	ASSLEGNHNPHEQY
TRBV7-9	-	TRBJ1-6	ASSMTEFSPLH
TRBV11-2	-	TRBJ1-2	ASTLIQGVDYGYT
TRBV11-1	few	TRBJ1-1	ASSLGPTGNTEAF
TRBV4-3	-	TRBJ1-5	ASSLWQGSNQPQH
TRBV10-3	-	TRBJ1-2	ASSDNPLNYGYT
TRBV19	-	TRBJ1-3	ASSRGTDPGNTIY
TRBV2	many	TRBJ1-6	ASRVYSSNSPLH
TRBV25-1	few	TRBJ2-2	ASSPSGRGSGELF
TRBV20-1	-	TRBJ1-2	SAPWGRLGYT
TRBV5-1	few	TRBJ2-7	ASSLTASGSSYEQY
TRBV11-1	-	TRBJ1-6	ASSTRQTINSPLH
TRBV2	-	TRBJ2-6	ASSRGQRGTNVMT
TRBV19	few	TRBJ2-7	ASKRDNSYEQY
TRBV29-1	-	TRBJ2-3	SVDPRSDTQY
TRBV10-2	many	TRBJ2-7	ASSESTSGSYSYEQY
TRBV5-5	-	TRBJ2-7	ASSYSTGGYEQY
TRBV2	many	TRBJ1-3	ASSRRGGGNTIY
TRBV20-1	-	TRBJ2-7	SAILAGSSYEQY
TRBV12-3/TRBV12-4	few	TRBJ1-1	ASSLSGMNTEAF
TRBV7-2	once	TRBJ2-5	ASSLDGGLSQETQY
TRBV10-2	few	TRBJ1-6	ASSEFSESSYNSPLH
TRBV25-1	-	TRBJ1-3	ASSRRGGTSGNTIY
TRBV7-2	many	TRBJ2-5	ASSTRSLGSKETQY
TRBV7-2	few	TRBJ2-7	ASSPSETGRGYEQY
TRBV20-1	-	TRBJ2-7	SAFLDRTYEQY
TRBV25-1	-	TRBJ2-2	ASSARLPGLAPTGELF
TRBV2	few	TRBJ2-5	ASSYSRTGGLGGETQY
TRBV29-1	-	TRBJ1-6	AGTGQVNSPLH
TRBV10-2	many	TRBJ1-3	ASSESGGNTIY
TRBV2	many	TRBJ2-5	ASSPSSKQETQY
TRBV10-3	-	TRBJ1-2	AISDPGTGHYGYT
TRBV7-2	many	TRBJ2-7	ASSFSSFYEQY
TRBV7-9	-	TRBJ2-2	ASSSTGSSGELF
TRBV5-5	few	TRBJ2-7	ASSSVTVPLHEQY
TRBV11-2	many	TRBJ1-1	ASNFGRWRGLTEAF